Each of the 8 T cell receptor beta chains below was sequenced from the same sample in a study of shared clonotypes between healthy human individuals. Clones were sequenced by immunoSEQ multiplex PCR, and TCRdb holds only the in-frame ones, with some missing. The table has about 2 million clones, roughly 95% seen once. Positive CCR7 selection of CD45RO-negative cells yielded the naive CD8 cells, and terminally differentiated effector memory CD45RA+ cells were excluded. Sequencing was carried out using naive CD8+ T cells sorted from blood. All receptors come from a man between 18 and 29 years old in good health.

The CDR3 nucleotides read TGTGCCAGCAGTCAGATACTTCGGACAGGGGAGACCTACGAGCAGTACTTC. As protein: CASSQILRTGETYEQYF. This chain connects TRBV2 to TRBJ2-7; 9 nucleotides match TRBD1. From germline, CDR1 is SNHLY and CDR2 FYNNEI. V trimming: 5 bases; J trimming: 2 bases; junction bases outside the gene matches: 13. CDR3 length: 17 amino acids.

This clone has just one count. The chain couples TRBV6-4 to TRBJ2-7; TRBD1 or TRBD2 may be the D gene (5 bases each). CDR3 length: 19 residues. Deletions cut 2 bases from V and 0 bases from J, with 23 bases between. The germline V gene encodes CDR1 MRHNA and CDR2 SNTAGT. The CDR3 region has the DNA TGTGCCAGCAGTGACGGGAGAGCCCTTTGCAGGGTGTTCTCCTACGAGCAGTACTTC. Protein product: CASSDGRALCRVFSYEQYF.

The chain is built from TRBV19 and TRBJ1-1; D gene uncertain. Deletions cut 9 bases from V and 10 bases from J, with 21 bases between. Germline V gene data show CDR1 as LNHDA and CDR2 as SQIVND (reference sequence). The CDR3 sequence is 13 residues long. CDR3 DNA sequence: TGTGCCAGAGGCGGGAGTGGCTTGTCAGTAGCTTTCTTT. Translating it yields CARGGSGLSVAFF.

J is TRBJ2-3 and V is TRBV27, with 11 nucleotides matching TRBD2. V gave up 5 bases and J gave up 0 bases; unmatched junction bases: 7. Germline assignment: CDR1 MNHEY and CDR2 SMNVEV (reference sequence). CDR3 size: 17 residues. CDR3 bases: TGTGCCAGCAGTCTACTAGCGGGGGCCATTAGCACAGATACGCAGTATTTT. Translating gives CASSLLAGAISTDTQYF.

This clone has only one observation. This chain uses TRBV7-2 with TRBJ2-2; D unclear. CDR1 is SGHTA, CDR2 FQGNSA, per germline. The CDR3 loop spans 15 amino acids. V was cut by 1 base and J by 1 base, with 7 bases left in between. CDR3: CASSLGLGNTGELFF. Here the CDR3 DNA reads TGTGCCAGCAGCTTAGGGCTGGGGAACACCGGGGAGCTGTTTTTT.

The chain carries TRBV27 and TRBJ2-2; 8 bases fit TRBD2. The CDR3 has 15 amino acids. CDR1 and CDR2 from the germline V gene are MNHEY and SMNVEV (reference sequence). V lost 8 bases and J lost 1; bases outside the gene matches: 6. The CDR3 DNA is TGTGCCAGCGAGGGGCTAGCGGGGAACACCGGGGAGCTGTTTTTT. Protein: CASEGLAGNTGELFF.

This rearrangement joins TRBV9 to TRBJ2-5; the D gene could be TRBD1 or TRBD2 (5 bases each). This CDR3 is built from 15 residues. The V end was cut by 5 bases, the J end by 0 bases, with 14 bases between. In germline, CDR1 is SGDLS, CDR2 YYNGEE. In DNA, the CDR3 is TGTGCCAGCAGTCACGGGGCGGGTTACCAAGAGACCCAGTACTTC. It translates to CASSHGAGYQETQYF.

The CDR3 sequence is CASSMGQTSYEQYF. The CDR3 DNA follows: TGTGCCAGTAGTATGGGGCAGACCTCCTACGAGCAGTACTTC. The V gene is TRBV19, the J gene TRBJ2-7, with D perhaps TRBD1 (5 bases). The CDR3 consists of 14 residues. CDR1 LNHDA and CDR2 SQIVND come from the germline V gene (reference sequence). With 3 bases removed from V and 0 bases from J, the gap between germline ends came to 9 bases.